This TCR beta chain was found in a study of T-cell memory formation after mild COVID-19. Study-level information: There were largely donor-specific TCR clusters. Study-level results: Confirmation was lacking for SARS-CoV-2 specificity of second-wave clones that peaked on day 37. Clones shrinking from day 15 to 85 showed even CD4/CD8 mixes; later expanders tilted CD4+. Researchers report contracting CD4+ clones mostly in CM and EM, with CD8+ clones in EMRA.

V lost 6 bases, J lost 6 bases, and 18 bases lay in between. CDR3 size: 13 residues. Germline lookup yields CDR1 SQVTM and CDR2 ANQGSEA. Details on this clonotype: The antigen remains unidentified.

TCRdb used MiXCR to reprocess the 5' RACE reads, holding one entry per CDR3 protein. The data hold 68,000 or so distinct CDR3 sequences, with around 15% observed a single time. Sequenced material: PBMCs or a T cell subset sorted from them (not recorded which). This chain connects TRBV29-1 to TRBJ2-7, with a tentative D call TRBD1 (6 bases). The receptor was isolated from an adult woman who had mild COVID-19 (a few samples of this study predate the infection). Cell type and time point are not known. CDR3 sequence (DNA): TGCAGCGTAGCCTCCCTCACAGGGCGCGAGCAGTACTTC. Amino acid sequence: CSVASLTGREQYF.